This paragraph reports one TCR beta chain. The clone's antigen remains unknown. Qualities for individual bases were not recorded, and no much larger clone is one base off. This specimen comes from a study of CD8 T cells in ankylosing spondylitis (dated by TCRdb to 2017 to 2019). Background for the entire study: The study profiled T cell receptor beta repertoires in healthy donors and ankylosing spondylitis patients to find disease-linked TCR variants. The full study cohort was made up of roughly 25 ankylosing spondylitis patients and 95 to 130 healthy donors. Peripheral blood was sampled, and synovial fluid was additionally collected from ankylosing spondylitis patients. The paper's findings and limits, for the study overall: Some of the motif variants had been reported before in the synovial fluid and blood of reactive arthritis patients, a finding that suggests common disease-initiation mechanisms. According to the report, matched synovial fluid samples from ankylosing spondylitis patients were significantly enriched for the disease-linked clones. In peripheral blood, the disease-linked clones were found at relatively low frequencies and had a CD8+ phenotype. A TCR beta motif of several highly homologous amino acid variants appeared characteristic of blood from ankylosing spondylitis patients.

Sequencing was performed on an Illumina HiSeq 2500. TCR beta libraries were prepared by quantitative 5'-RACE with molecular barcodes. From the authors' description of their analysis: A new computational method based on a probabilistic model of VDJ rearrangement was used to identify disease-linked TCR variants. Starting from the raw public reads, TCRdb applied fastp trimming at Q25, assembled clones with MiXCR and retained in-frame beta chains. A single entry per CDR3 protein holds the most common genes and DNA from its merged rows. Clone size and V and J calls follow TCRdb, not the original study. The sample records around 280,000 distinct CDR3 sequences, approximately 20% of which are singletons. The ten top clones hold roughly 8% of the sample. Trimming takes 5 bases from V and 15 bases from J, and the germline ends sit 18 bases apart. The CDR3 goes from the cysteine to the phenylalanine over 12 residues. Only the CDR3 DNA is retained, 36 bases long and in frame from the first base. CDR1 and CDR2 (SGHAT, FQNNGV) derive from the germline V gene.

The TCR comes from a male donor with ankylosing spondylitis or in good health (not recorded which). The chain joins TRBV11-2 to TRBJ2-3; the D gene is perhaps TRBD1 or TRBD2, as each covers 5 bases. The sequencing sample was made of blood, either unsorted or a sorted T cell fraction (not recorded which). The sequenced DNA is TGTGCCAGCAGCGACCGGGCCAGGGAGTCTTATTTT. The resulting protein is CASSDRARESYF.